The 13 T cell receptor beta chains given below trace back to one sample, sequenced in a study of cytomegalovirus exposure and HLA in healthy donors. The PCR ran on 60 Vbeta and 13 Jbeta primers. Some clones are missing from TCRdb's copy, which holds only in-frame ones; the method was immunoSEQ multiplex PCR. The sample records 150,000 to 200,000 clones, around 87% being singletons. The sample taken for sequencing was PBMCs. Receptor source: a boy aged 2 to 10 in good health and CMV-seronegative.

The chain employs TRBV28 and TRBJ1-5; D is possibly TRBD1 (5 bases). Trimming took off 8 bases at V and 10 bases at J, with 18 bases between the two ends. The germline gives CDR1 MDHEN, CDR2 SYDVKM. The CDR3 has 13 amino acids. CDR3 sequence: CASSTWGGLPQHF. CDR3 nucleotides: TGTGCCAGCTCCACCTGGGGGGGTCTCCCCCAGCATTTT. Looking up the rest from reference TRBV28 and TRBJ1-5 gives the full variable domain: DVKVTQSSRYLVKRTGEKVFLECVQDMDHENMFWYRQDPGLGLRLIYFSYDVKMKEKGDIPEGYSVSREKKERFSLILESASTNQTSMYLCASSTWGGLPQHFGDGTRLSIL.

The chain carries TRBV9 and TRBJ2-6; no definite D call. V was cut by 3 bases and J by 0 bases, with 7 bases left in between. Germline V lookup: CDR1 SGDLS, CDR2 YYNGEE. This CDR3 region has 15 residues. The CDR3 is CASSARGSGANVLTF. CDR3 coding DNA: TGTGCCAGCAGCGCGAGAGGCTCTGGGGCCAACGTCCTGACTTTC.

The V and J genes are TRBV28 and TRBJ2-7; TRBD2 might be the D (6 bases). The CDR3 contains 14 residues. Between the trimmed V and J ends, which lost 6 bases and 4 bases, there was a span of 16 bases. The germline gives CDR1 MDHEN, CDR2 SYDVKM. The CDR3: CASSLWPGEYEQYF. The DNA of the CDR3 is TGTGCCAGCAGCCTTTGGCCGGGGGAGTACGAGCAGTACTTC.

The rearrangement joins TRBV27 to TRBJ2-7, with 11 bases aligning to TRBD1. The CDR3 is made up of 17 amino acids. Germline V lookup: CDR1 MNHEY, CDR2 SMNVEV (reference sequence). The V segment lost 6 bases and the J segment 5 bases; nucleotides outside the gene matches: 15. DNA for the CDR3: TGTGCCAGCAGCCCGGGACAGGGGGGTTTAAAGTTGGACGAGCAGTACTTC. Its protein product is CASSPGQGGLKLDEQYF.

This chain uses TRBV5-1 with TRBJ2-1, with 8 bases that match TRBD2. Germline V CDR1 and CDR2: SGHRS, YFSETQ. The CDR3 is 16 amino acids. The V gene end was trimmed by 1 base and the J gene end by 7 bases; junction bases not matched to a gene: 10. The DNA for the CDR3 is TGCGCCAGCAGCTTGAATCTTGGGACTAGGGGTAATGAGCAGTTCTTC. Encoded protein: CASSLNLGTRGNEQFF. The entire variable domain, with the rest obtained from reference TRBV5-1 and TRBJ2-1, is as follows: KAGVTQTPRYLIKTRGQQVTLSCSPISGHRSVSWYQQTPGQGLQFLFEYFSETQRNKGNFPGRFSGRQFSNSRSEMNVSTLELGDSALYLCASSLNLGTRGNEQFFGPGTRLTVL.

The CDR3 is CASNLAGEETQYF. For the CDR3, the DNA is TGTGCCAGCAACCTAGCGGGAGAGGAGACCCAGTACTTC. The chain carries TRBV6-1 and TRBJ2-5, with 10 bases fitting TRBD2. V was clipped by 7 bases and J by 5 bases; unmatched bases: 4. CDR1 is MNHNS and CDR2 is SASEGT in the germline V gene. The CDR3 extends over 13 amino acids.

The chain joins TRBV30 to TRBJ1-2; D uncertain. Trimming cost V 0 bases and J 5 bases, with 10 bases left between them. The CDR3 covers 13 residues. CDR1 and CDR2 from the germline V gene are GTSNPN and SVGIG (reference sequence). CDR3 nucleotides: TGTGCCTGGAGTGTACAACAGAGATATGGCTACACCTTC. Translation: CAWSVQQRYGYTF.

The chain uses TRBV6-1 and TRBJ2-1; 9 bases are shared with TRBD2. The germline gives CDR1 MNHNS, CDR2 SASEGT. V shed 4 bases and J 9 bases; nucleotides not matched to a gene: 13. CDR3 length: 16 amino acids. CDR3 residues: CASSASFGGGAAEQFF. CDR3 DNA sequence: TGTGCCAGCAGTGCCTCTTTTGGCGGGGGGGCCGCTGAGCAGTTCTTC.

The rearrangement links TRBV7-6 to TRBJ2-1, with 9 bases matching TRBD2. The germline CDR1 and CDR2 sequences are SGHVS and FNYEAQ. The CDR3 sequence is 16 residues long. J was trimmed by 6 bases and V by 1 base; bases with no gene match: 7. The CDR3 sequence is CASSLEPRGGLNEQFF. DNA for the CDR3: TGTGCCAGCAGCTTAGAACCGCGGGGGGGCCTCAATGAGCAGTTCTTC.

The V and J genes are TRBV2 and TRBJ2-7, with a weak D call TRBD2 (5 bases). V was shortened by 3 bases and J by 2 bases, with 8 bases between the two germline ends. The germline CDR1 and CDR2 sequences are SNHLY and FYNNEI. The CDR3 sequence is 13 residues long. CDR3 in amino acids: CASSEERAYEQYF. The CDR3 nucleotides read TGTGCCAGCAGTGAGGAGAGGGCCTACGAGCAGTACTTC.

The chain has TRBV5-4 and TRBJ1-5; tentatively, D is TRBD1 (6 bases). In germline, CDR1 is SGHNT, CDR2 YYREEE (reference sequence). CDR3 size: 13 residues. Deletions cut 4 bases from V and 6 bases from J, with 11 bases between. For the CDR3, the DNA is TGTGCCAGCAGCCTGGGGGCCGGTCAGCCCCAGCATTTT. This sequence encodes CASSLGAGQPQHF.

V is TRBV10-2 and J is TRBJ2-7; perhaps TRBD1 as D (6 bases). V was trimmed by 3 bases and J by 5 bases, leaving 14 bases between them. From germline, CDR1 is WSHSY and CDR2 SAAADI. The CDR3 spans 14 residues. This CDR3 is CASSEGDRYHEQYF. CDR3 DNA sequence: TGCGCCAGCAGTGAAGGCGACAGGTACCACGAGCAGTACTTC.

V gene TRBV5-1 combines with J gene TRBJ1-1; D ambiguous. Trimming shortened V by 3 bases and J by 1 base, and 10 bases separated the two germline ends. The CDR3 has 14 residues. The germline V gene has CDR1 SGHRS and CDR2 YFSETQ. The CDR3 DNA sequence: TGCGCCAGCAGCTCCTCCACACAGAACACTGAAGCTTTCTTT. Translating it yields CASSSSTQNTEAFF.